These T cell receptor beta chains were read from a single sample in a study of identical twins. Using its own MiXCR run on the 5' RACE reads, TCRdb lists one record per CDR3 protein. This sample yields about 530,000 distinct CDR3 sequences, of which roughly 15% are seen a single time; roughly 0.43% belongs to the top ten. These data were also filed under a second study, of yellow fever vaccine responses in identical twins.

The sample consisted of CD4+ T cells sorted from blood. The receptors were sampled from a woman younger than 30 in good health. The CDR3 runs from the conserved cysteine through the conserved F or W. The D gene is left open where the match is weak. Not all rows give a size; the values are once, few, many and, for expanded clones, a class.

j_call: TRBJ2-5
d_call: TRBD2
clone_size: -
v_call: TRBV7-7
cdr3_nt: TGTGCCAGCAGCCCCAGACTAGCGGGAAGGGAGACCCAGTACTTC
cdr3_aa: CASSPRLAGRETQYF

j_call: TRBJ2-3
d_call: TRBD1
clone_size: few
v_call: TRBV27
cdr3_nt: TGTGCCAGCAGAACAGCGCGGACAGGGACGACAGATACGCAGTATTTT
cdr3_aa: CASRTARTGTTDTQYF

j_call: TRBJ2-5
d_call: -
clone_size: few
v_call: TRBV5-1
cdr3_nt: TGCGCCAGCAGCCTTAGATCCGGCAACCAAGAGACCCAGTACTTC
cdr3_aa: CASSLRSGNQETQYF

j_call: TRBJ2-2
d_call: -
clone_size: -
v_call: TRBV28
cdr3_nt: TGTGCCAGCAGTTTATCCCTAGTTCTGAACACCGGGGAGCTGTTTTTT
cdr3_aa: CASSLSLVLNTGELFF

j_call: TRBJ1-3
d_call: -
clone_size: many
v_call: TRBV5-1
cdr3_nt: TGCGCCAGCAGCTCACCTGACAGTTACTCTGGAAACACCATATATTTT
cdr3_aa: CASSSPDSYSGNTIYF

j_call: TRBJ2-2
d_call: -
clone_size: -
v_call: TRBV7-9
cdr3_nt: TGTGCCAGCAGCTTGGTGGGACCCCCCGGGGAGCTGTTTTTT
cdr3_aa: CASSLVGPPGELFF

j_call: TRBJ1-1
d_call: -
clone_size: -
v_call: TRBV7-9
cdr3_nt: TGTGCCAGCAGCTTAGCGCAAAGTAGGAACACTGAAGCTTTCTTT
cdr3_aa: CASSLAQSRNTEAFF

j_call: TRBJ2-2
d_call: -
clone_size: few
v_call: TRBV5-1
cdr3_nt: TGCGCCAGCAGCCAACCGACAGGACCGAACACCGGGGAGCTGTTTTTT
cdr3_aa: CASSQPTGPNTGELFF

j_call: TRBJ2-1
d_call: TRBD1
clone_size: -
v_call: TRBV7-2
cdr3_nt: TGTGCCAGCAGCTTCGAGGGGGCAATCAGCAATGAGCAGTTCTTC
cdr3_aa: CASSFEGAISNEQFF

j_call: TRBJ2-7
d_call: TRBD1
clone_size: few
v_call: TRBV11-2
cdr3_nt: TGTGCCAGCAGCTCACACAGGGGGAGTTTCTACGAGCAGTACTTC
cdr3_aa: CASSSHRGSFYEQYF

j_call: TRBJ1-2
d_call: -
clone_size: many
v_call: TRBV10-3
cdr3_nt: TGTGCCATCAGTGAAAGGTTAAACATGGCGGTCGGCTACACCTTC
cdr3_aa: CAISERLNMAVGYTF

j_call: TRBJ2-2
d_call: -
clone_size: -
v_call: TRBV5-1
cdr3_nt: TGCGCCAGCAGCAGGGGTCCCAAGGGGATATATAACACCGGGGAGCTGTTTTTT
cdr3_aa: CASSRGPKGIYNTGELFF

j_call: TRBJ1-3
d_call: -
clone_size: many
v_call: TRBV7-9
cdr3_nt: TGTGCCAGCAGCTTAGAGCCCGGGCATGGAAACACCATATATTTT
cdr3_aa: CASSLEPGHGNTIYF

j_call: TRBJ2-3
d_call: -
clone_size: -
v_call: TRBV10-3
cdr3_nt: TGTGCCACCGCCGATTCACAGGGAGATAGCACAGATACGCAGTATTTT
cdr3_aa: CATADSQGDSTDTQYF

j_call: TRBJ1-6
d_call: -
clone_size: many
v_call: TRBV6-1
cdr3_nt: TGTGCCAGCAGTGAAGCCGTGACTTATTCACCCCTCCACTTT
cdr3_aa: CASSEAVTYSPLHF

j_call: TRBJ1-2
d_call: -
clone_size: few
v_call: TRBV24-1
cdr3_nt: TGTGCCACCAGCCAAGAACAGCCCTATGGCTACACCTTC
cdr3_aa: CATSQEQPYGYTF

j_call: TRBJ2-1
d_call: -
clone_size: once
v_call: TRBV3-1
cdr3_nt: TGTGCCAGCAGCCAAGAACGACGGAGCTCCTACAATGAGCAGTTCTTC
cdr3_aa: CASSQERRSSYNEQFF

j_call: TRBJ2-5
d_call: -
clone_size: many
v_call: TRBV5-1
cdr3_nt: TGCGCCAGCAGCGTGACTGTGGGGGAGACCCAGTACTTC
cdr3_aa: CASSVTVGETQYF

j_call: TRBJ2-1
d_call: -
clone_size: -
v_call: TRBV10-3
cdr3_nt: TGTGCCACCGGGGCTAGACCTAGAGACAATGAGCAGTTCTTC
cdr3_aa: CATGARPRDNEQFF

j_call: TRBJ1-1
d_call: TRBD1
clone_size: few
v_call: TRBV20-1
cdr3_nt: TGCAGTGCTAGCCCGGGACAGGGAAACGGGCGGTACACTGAAGCTTTCTTT
cdr3_aa: CSASPGQGNGRYTEAFF

j_call: TRBJ2-3
d_call: -
clone_size: -
v_call: TRBV12-3/TRBV12-4
cdr3_nt: TGTGCCAGCAGTTTGGCTAGCCCCCCGCATAGCACAGATACGCAGTATTTT
cdr3_aa: CASSLASPPHSTDTQYF

j_call: TRBJ2-1
d_call: -
clone_size: -
v_call: TRBV2
cdr3_nt: TGTGCCAGCAGTTCCGAACTTACTCGGGGCTACAATGAGCAGTTCTTC
cdr3_aa: CASSSELTRGYNEQFF

j_call: TRBJ2-7
d_call: TRBD2
clone_size: -
v_call: TRBV12-3/TRBV12-4
cdr3_nt: TGTGCCAGCAGTTTAGTGTCCGGGGGGTGGTACGAGCAGTACTTC
cdr3_aa: CASSLVSGGWYEQYF

j_call: TRBJ1-1
d_call: -
clone_size: many
v_call: TRBV10-3
cdr3_nt: TGTGCCATCAGTGACGGGGCTAAGAACACTGAAGCTTTCTTT
cdr3_aa: CAISDGAKNTEAFF

j_call: TRBJ2-1
d_call: -
clone_size: -
v_call: TRBV5-5
cdr3_nt: TGTGCCAGCAGCCTCATACCGGGTCTGGACAATGAGCAGTTCTTC
cdr3_aa: CASSLIPGLDNEQFF

j_call: TRBJ2-3
d_call: TRBD2
clone_size: -
v_call: TRBV5-1
cdr3_nt: TGCGCCAGCAGAAATAGCGGGACCAGCACAGATACGCAGTATTTT
cdr3_aa: CASRNSGTSTDTQYF

j_call: TRBJ2-2
d_call: -
clone_size: few
v_call: TRBV5-1
cdr3_nt: TGCGCCAGCAGCTTGGAGCGACCGAACACCGGGGAGCTGTTTTTT
cdr3_aa: CASSLERPNTGELFF

j_call: TRBJ2-5
d_call: -
clone_size: -
v_call: TRBV28
cdr3_nt: TGTGCCAGCAGCCTAGGGGGAGTCCCTCCAATAGAGACCCAGTACTTC
cdr3_aa: CASSLGGVPPIETQYF

j_call: TRBJ2-7
d_call: TRBD2
clone_size: -
v_call: TRBV9
cdr3_nt: TGTGCCAGCAGCGGGGGAATTAGCGGGAGAATCCACGAGCAGTACTTC
cdr3_aa: CASSGGISGRIHEQYF

j_call: TRBJ2-1
d_call: TRBD1
clone_size: few
v_call: TRBV2
cdr3_nt: TGTGCCAGCAGTGAGGGGACAGGGGGCTTTAGGGTCTTC
cdr3_aa: CASSEGTGGFRVF

j_call: TRBJ2-1
d_call: TRBD2
clone_size: few
v_call: TRBV20-1
cdr3_nt: TGCAGTGCTACCCGGGAGGCGGTTTACAATGAGCAGTTCTTC
cdr3_aa: CSATREAVYNEQFF

j_call: TRBJ2-2
d_call: TRBD1
clone_size: many
v_call: TRBV12-3/TRBV12-4
cdr3_nt: TGTGCCAGCAGGGGACAGGGCAACACCGGGGAGCTGTTTTTT
cdr3_aa: CASRGQGNTGELFF

j_call: TRBJ2-3
d_call: -
clone_size: -
v_call: TRBV5-6
cdr3_nt: TGTGCCAGCAGCTTGGAGAGGCCCACAGATACGCAGTATTTT
cdr3_aa: CASSLERPTDTQYF

j_call: TRBJ2-2
d_call: TRBD2
clone_size: few
v_call: TRBV12-3/TRBV12-4
cdr3_nt: TGTGCCAGCACCCCGGGGGGGGCAAGCACCGGGGAGCTGTTTTTT
cdr3_aa: CASTPGGASTGELFF

j_call: TRBJ2-3
d_call: -
clone_size: few
v_call: TRBV9
cdr3_nt: TGTGCCAGCAGCCCCCTGGGCGGTCCGCAGTATTTT
cdr3_aa: CASSPLGGPQYF

j_call: TRBJ1-2
d_call: -
clone_size: few
v_call: TRBV6-5
cdr3_nt: TGTGCCAGCAGTTACCGTTCCATGGGAGGCTACACCTTC
cdr3_aa: CASSYRSMGGYTF

j_call: TRBJ1-2
d_call: -
clone_size: -
v_call: TRBV12-3/TRBV12-4
cdr3_nt: TGTGCCAGCACCATAGAGGACGGAGTATACTATGGCTACACCTTC
cdr3_aa: CASTIEDGVYYGYTF

j_call: TRBJ2-1
d_call: -
clone_size: -
v_call: TRBV5-1
cdr3_nt: TGCGCCAGCAGTCAAAGCGGGGACAATGGGCAGTTCTTC
cdr3_aa: CASSQSGDNGQFF

j_call: TRBJ2-7
d_call: TRBD2
clone_size: many
v_call: TRBV28
cdr3_nt: TGTGCCAGCGGGACTAGCGGGAGTTACGAGCAGTACTTC
cdr3_aa: CASGTSGSYEQYF

j_call: TRBJ2-5
d_call: -
clone_size: -
v_call: TRBV27
cdr3_nt: TGTGCCAGCAGTTTGAAAGGAGCGGAGACCCAGTACTTC
cdr3_aa: CASSLKGAETQYF

j_call: TRBJ2-1
d_call: -
clone_size: -
v_call: TRBV29-1
cdr3_nt: TGCAGCGTTGGGTTGACCGGGGCGAATGAGCAGTTCTTC
cdr3_aa: CSVGLTGANEQFF

j_call: TRBJ2-7
d_call: TRBD2
clone_size: many
v_call: TRBV9
cdr3_nt: TGTGCCAGCAGCCCCTCTAGCGGGACCGACTACGAGCAGTACTTC
cdr3_aa: CASSPSSGTDYEQYF

j_call: TRBJ2-1
d_call: TRBD2
clone_size: few
v_call: TRBV29-1
cdr3_nt: TGCAGCGCCCTTAGCGGGAGCTCCTACAATGAGCAGTTCTTC
cdr3_aa: CSALSGSSYNEQFF

j_call: TRBJ2-1
d_call: -
clone_size: few
v_call: TRBV13
cdr3_nt: TGTGCCAGCAGCTTAGGCCGGTCCAGGGCTTTTGAGCAGTTCTTC
cdr3_aa: CASSLGRSRAFEQFF

j_call: TRBJ1-4
d_call: -
clone_size: few
v_call: TRBV28
cdr3_nt: TGTGCCAGCAGTTTTTACCAGGGTCCTGAAAAACTGTTTTTT
cdr3_aa: CASSFYQGPEKLFF

j_call: TRBJ1-3
d_call: -
clone_size: few
v_call: TRBV7-2
cdr3_nt: TGTGCCAGCAGCCCCCGGGTCTCTGGAAACACCATATATTTT
cdr3_aa: CASSPRVSGNTIYF

j_call: TRBJ2-1
d_call: TRBD1
clone_size: few
v_call: TRBV5-1
cdr3_nt: TGCGCCAGCAGCCTGGGGACAGGGGAGCAGTTCTTC
cdr3_aa: CASSLGTGEQFF

j_call: TRBJ1-1
d_call: -
clone_size: -
v_call: TRBV25-1
cdr3_nt: TGTGCCAGCAGTACCGGGACAAGTCTTACTGAAGCTTTCTTT
cdr3_aa: CASSTGTSLTEAFF

j_call: TRBJ2-4
d_call: -
clone_size: -
v_call: TRBV6-1
cdr3_nt: TGTGCCAGCAGTCAATCGGGGTACAAAAACATTCAGTACTTC
cdr3_aa: CASSQSGYKNIQYF

j_call: TRBJ1-1
d_call: -
clone_size: -
v_call: TRBV2
cdr3_nt: TGTGCCACCGTATACAACACTGAAGCTTTCTTT
cdr3_aa: CATVYNTEAFF